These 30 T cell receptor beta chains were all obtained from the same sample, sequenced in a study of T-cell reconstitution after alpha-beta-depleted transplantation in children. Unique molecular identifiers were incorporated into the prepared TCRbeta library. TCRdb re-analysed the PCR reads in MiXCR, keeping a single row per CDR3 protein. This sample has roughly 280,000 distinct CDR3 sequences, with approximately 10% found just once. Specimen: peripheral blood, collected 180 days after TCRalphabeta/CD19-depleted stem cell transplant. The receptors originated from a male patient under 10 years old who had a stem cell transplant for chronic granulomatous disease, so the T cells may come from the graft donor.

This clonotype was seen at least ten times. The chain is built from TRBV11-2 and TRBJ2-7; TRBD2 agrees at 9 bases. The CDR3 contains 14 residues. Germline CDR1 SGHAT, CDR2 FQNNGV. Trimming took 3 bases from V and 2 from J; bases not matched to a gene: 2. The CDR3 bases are TGTGCCAGCAGCTTGACTAGCGGCCCCTACGAGCAGTACTTC. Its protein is CASSLTSGPYEQYF. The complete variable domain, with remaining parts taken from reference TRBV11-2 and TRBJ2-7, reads EAGVAQSPRYKIIEKRQSVAFWCNPISGHATLYWYQQILGQGPKLLIQFQNNGVVDDSQLPKDRFSAERLKGVDSTLKIQPAKLEDSAVYLCASSLTSGPYEQYFGPGTRLTVT.

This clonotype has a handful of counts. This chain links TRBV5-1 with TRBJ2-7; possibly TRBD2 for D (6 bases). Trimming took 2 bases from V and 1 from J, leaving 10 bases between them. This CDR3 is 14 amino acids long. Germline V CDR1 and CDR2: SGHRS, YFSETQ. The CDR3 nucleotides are TGCGCCAGCAGCTTCAGAGGGAGGTCCTACGAGCAGTACTTC. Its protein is CASSFRGRSYEQYF.

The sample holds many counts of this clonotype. Here the CDR3 reads CSVGGGPPYEQYF. CDR3 DNA sequence: TGCAGCGTGGGCGGGGGGCCCCCGTACGAGCAGTACTTC. The chain is built from TRBV29-1 and TRBJ2-7; TRBD2 aligns across 8 bases. V shed 6 bases and J 4 bases; nucleotides not matched to a gene: 8. CDR3 length: 13 amino acids. Germline loops: CDR1 SQVTM, CDR2 ANQGSEA.

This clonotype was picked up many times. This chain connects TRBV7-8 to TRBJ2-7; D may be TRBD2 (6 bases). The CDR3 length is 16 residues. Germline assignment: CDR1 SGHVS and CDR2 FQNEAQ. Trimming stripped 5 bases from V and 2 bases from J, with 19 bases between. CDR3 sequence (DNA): TGTGCCAGCAGCAGGCTACAGGCGGGAAACCCCTACGAGCAGTACTTC. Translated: CASSRLQAGNPYEQYF.

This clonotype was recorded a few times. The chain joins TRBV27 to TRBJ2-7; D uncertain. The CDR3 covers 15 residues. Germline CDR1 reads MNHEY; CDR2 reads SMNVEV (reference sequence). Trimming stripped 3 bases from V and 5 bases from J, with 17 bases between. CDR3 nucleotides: TGTGCCAGCAGTTTGGACCAGGCAGGCATGGACGAGCAGTACTTC. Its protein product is CASSLDQAGMDEQYF.

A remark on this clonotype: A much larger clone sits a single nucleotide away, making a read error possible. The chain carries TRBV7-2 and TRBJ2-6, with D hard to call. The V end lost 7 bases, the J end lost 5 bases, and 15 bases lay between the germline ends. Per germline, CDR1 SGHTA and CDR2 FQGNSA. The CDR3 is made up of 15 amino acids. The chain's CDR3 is CASTIGWPRANVLTF. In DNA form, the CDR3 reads TGTGCCAGCACCATAGGGTGGCCCAGGGCCAACGTCCTGACTTTC.

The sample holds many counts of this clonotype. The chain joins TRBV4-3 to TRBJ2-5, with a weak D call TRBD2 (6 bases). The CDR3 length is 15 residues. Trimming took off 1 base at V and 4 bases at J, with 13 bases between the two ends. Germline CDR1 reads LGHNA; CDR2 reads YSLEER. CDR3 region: CASSQGPGAGETQYF. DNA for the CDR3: TGCGCCAGCAGCCAAGGCCCAGGAGCGGGAGAGACCCAGTACTTC.

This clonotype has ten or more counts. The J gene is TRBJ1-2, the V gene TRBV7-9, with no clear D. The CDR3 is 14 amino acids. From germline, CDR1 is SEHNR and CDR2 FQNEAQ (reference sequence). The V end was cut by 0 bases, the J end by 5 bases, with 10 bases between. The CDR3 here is CASSLAPGVYGYTF. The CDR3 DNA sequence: TGTGCCAGCAGCTTAGCCCCAGGCGTATATGGCTACACCTTC.

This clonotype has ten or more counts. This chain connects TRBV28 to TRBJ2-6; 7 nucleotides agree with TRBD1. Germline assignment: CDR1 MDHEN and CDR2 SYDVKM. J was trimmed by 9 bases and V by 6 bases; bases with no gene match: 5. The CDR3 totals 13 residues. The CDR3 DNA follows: TGTGCCAGCAGACCGACAGGGTTCAACGTCCTGACTTTC. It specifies CASRPTGFNVLTF.

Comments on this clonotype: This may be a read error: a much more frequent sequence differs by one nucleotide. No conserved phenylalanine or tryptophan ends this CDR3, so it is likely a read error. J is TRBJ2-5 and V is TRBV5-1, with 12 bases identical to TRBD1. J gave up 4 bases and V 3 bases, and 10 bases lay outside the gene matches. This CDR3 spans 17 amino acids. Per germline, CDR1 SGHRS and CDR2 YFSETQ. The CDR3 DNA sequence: TGCGCCAGCAGCTATAGTCCACCGGGACAGGGGGCAGAGACCCAGTACCTC. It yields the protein CASSYSPPGQGAETQYL.

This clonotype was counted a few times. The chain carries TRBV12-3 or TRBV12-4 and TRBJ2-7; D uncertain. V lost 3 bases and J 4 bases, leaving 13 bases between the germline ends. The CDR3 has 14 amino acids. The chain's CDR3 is CASSFRSDFYEQYF. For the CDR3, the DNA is TGTGCCAGCAGTTTTAGGTCAGACTTTTACGAGCAGTACTTC.

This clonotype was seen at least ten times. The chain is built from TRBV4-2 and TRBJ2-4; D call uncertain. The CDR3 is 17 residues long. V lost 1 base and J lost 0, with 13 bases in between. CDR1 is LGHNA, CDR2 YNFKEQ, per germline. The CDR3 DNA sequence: TGTGCCAGCAGCCAAGTGGGTTCGACCTTAGCCAAAAACATTCAGTACTTC. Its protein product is CASSQVGSTLAKNIQYF.

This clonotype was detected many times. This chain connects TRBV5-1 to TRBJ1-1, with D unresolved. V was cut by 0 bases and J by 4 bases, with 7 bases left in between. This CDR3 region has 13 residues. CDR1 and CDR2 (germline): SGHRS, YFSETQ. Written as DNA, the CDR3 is TGCGCCAGCAGCTTGGGATGGAGCACTGAAGCTTTCTTT. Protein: CASSLGWSTEAFF.

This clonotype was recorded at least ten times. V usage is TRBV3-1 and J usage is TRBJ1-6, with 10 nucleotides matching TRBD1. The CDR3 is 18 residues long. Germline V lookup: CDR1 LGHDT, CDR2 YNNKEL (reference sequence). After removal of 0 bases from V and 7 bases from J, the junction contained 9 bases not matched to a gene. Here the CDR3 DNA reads TGTGCCAGCAGCCAAGACCCCTGGACAGGGGGGACCAATTCACCCCTCCACTTT. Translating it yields CASSQDPWTGGTNSPLHF.

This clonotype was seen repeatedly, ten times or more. The CDR3 sequence is CASSGTNRSSYNEQFF. CDR3 sequence (DNA): TGTGCCAGCAGCGGAACCAATAGGAGCTCCTACAATGAGCAGTTCTTC. The rearrangement links TRBV9 to TRBJ2-1; D ambiguous. The V end lost 3 bases, the J end lost 0 bases, and 13 bases lay between the germline ends. CDR1 is SGDLS, CDR2 YYNGEE, per germline. The CDR3 covers 16 residues.

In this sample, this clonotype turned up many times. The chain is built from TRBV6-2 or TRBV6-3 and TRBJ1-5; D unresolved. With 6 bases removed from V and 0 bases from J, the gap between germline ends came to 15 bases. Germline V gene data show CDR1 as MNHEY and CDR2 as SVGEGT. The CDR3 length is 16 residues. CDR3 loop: CASRSPGVNSNQPQHF. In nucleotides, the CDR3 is TGTGCCAGCAGATCCCCCGGGGTAAATAGCAATCAGCCCCAGCATTTT.

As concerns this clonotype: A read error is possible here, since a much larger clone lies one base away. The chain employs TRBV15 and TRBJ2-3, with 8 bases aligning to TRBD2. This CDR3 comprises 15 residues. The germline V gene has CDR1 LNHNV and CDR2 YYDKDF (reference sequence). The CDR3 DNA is TGTGCCACCAGCGGACTGCTCGGGAGGGCAGATACGCGGTATTTT. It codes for CATSGLLGRADTRYF.

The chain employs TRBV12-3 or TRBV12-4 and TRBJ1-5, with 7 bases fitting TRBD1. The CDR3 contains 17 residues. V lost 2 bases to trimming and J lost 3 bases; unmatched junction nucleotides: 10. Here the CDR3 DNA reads TGTGCCAGCAGTTTAAGTGGGACAGCATATAACAATCAGCCCCAGCATTTT. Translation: CASSLSGTAYNNQPQHF.

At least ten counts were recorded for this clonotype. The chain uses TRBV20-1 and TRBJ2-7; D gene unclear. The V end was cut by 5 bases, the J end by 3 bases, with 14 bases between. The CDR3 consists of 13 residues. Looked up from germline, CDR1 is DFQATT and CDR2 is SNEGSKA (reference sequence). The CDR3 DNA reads TGCAGTGCTGAGGTGGCGACCGTCTACGAGCAGTACTTC. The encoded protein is CSAEVATVYEQYF.

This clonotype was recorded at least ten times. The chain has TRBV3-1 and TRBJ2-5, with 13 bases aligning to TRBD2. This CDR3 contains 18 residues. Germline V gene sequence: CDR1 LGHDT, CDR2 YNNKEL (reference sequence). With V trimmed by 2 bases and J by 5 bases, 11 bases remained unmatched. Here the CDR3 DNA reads TGTGCCAGCAGCCAACTAGGACTAGCGGGGGCCCGAAGGGAGACCCAGTACTTC. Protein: CASSQLGLAGARRETQYF.

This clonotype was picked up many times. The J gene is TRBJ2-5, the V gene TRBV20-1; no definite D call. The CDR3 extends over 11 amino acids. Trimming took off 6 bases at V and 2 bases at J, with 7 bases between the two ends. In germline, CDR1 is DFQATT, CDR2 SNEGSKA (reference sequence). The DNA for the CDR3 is TGCAGTGCGGATGTACAAGAGACCCAGTACTTC. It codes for CSADVQETQYF.

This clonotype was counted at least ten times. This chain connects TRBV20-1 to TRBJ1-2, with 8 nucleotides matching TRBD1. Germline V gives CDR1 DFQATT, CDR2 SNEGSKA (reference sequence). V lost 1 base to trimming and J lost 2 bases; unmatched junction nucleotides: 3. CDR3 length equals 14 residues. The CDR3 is CSARVRTGNYGYTF. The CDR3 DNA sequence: TGCAGTGCTAGAGTCCGGACAGGGAACTATGGCTACACCTTC.

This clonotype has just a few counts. The CDR3 spells CSANLLGESDTQYF. CDR3 nucleotides: TGCAGTGCAAACCTATTGGGAGAGTCAGATACGCAGTATTTT. V usage is TRBV20-1 and J usage is TRBJ2-3, with D maybe TRBD2 (5 bases). V lost 6 bases and J lost 4, with 17 bases in between. Germline CDR1 is DFQATT and CDR2 is SNEGSKA (reference sequence). CDR3 length: 14 amino acids.

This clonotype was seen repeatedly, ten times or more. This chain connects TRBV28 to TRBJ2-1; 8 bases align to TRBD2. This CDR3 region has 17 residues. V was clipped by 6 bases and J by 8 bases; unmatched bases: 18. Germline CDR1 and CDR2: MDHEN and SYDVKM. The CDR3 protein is CASSRWGREVGGDEQFF. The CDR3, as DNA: TGTGCCAGCAGCCGATGGGGGCGGGAGGTAGGCGGGGATGAGCAGTTCTTC.

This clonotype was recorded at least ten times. The CDR3 loop reads CSARDSGRVSTDTQYF. DNA for the CDR3: TGCAGTGCTAGAGATTCGGGCAGGGTGAGCACAGATACGCAGTATTTT. The chain is built from TRBV20-1 and TRBJ2-3; tentatively, D is TRBD1 (5 bases). V lost 0 bases to trimming and J lost 0 bases, with 13 bases between them. From germline, CDR1 is DFQATT and CDR2 SNEGSKA (reference sequence). The CDR3 is 16 residues long.

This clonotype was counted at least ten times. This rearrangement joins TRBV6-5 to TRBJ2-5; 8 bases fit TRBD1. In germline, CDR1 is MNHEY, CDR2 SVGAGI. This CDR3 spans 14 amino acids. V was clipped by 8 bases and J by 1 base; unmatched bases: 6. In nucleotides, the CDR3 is TGTGCCAGCGGACAGGGACGAGGCCAAGAGACCCAGTACTTC. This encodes CASGQGRGQETQYF.

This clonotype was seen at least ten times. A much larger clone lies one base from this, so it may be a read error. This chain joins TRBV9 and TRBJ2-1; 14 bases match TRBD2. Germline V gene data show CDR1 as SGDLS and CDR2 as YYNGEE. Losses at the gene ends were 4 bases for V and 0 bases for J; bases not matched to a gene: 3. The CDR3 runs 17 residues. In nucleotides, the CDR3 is TGTGCCAGCAGCCCCGGGACTAGCGGGAGCTCCTACAATGAGCAGTTCTTC. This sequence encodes CASSPGTSGSSYNEQFF.

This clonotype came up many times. CDR3 loop: CASSPGRARQPQHF. In nucleotides, the CDR3 is TGCGCCAGCAGTCCGGGACGAGCAAGACAGCCCCAGCATTTT. V is TRBV10-1 and J is TRBJ1-5, with a weak D call TRBD1 (5 bases). The CDR3 runs to 14 residues. V shed 5 bases and J shed 7 bases, with 15 bases lying between them. Germline loops: CDR1 WNHNN, CDR2 SYGVQD (reference sequence).

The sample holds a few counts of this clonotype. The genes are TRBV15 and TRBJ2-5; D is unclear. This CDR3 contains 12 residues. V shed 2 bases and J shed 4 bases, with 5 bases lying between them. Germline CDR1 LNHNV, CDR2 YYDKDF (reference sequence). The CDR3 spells CATSRSSETQYF. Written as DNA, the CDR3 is TGTGCCACCAGCAGATCATCAGAGACCCAGTACTTC.

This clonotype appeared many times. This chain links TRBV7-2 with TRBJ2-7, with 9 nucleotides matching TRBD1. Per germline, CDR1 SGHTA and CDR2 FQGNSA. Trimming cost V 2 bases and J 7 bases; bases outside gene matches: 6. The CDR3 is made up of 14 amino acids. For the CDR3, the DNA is TGTGCCAGCAGCTTACGAGCCGGGACAGGGGAGCAGTACTTC. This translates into CASSLRAGTGEQYF.